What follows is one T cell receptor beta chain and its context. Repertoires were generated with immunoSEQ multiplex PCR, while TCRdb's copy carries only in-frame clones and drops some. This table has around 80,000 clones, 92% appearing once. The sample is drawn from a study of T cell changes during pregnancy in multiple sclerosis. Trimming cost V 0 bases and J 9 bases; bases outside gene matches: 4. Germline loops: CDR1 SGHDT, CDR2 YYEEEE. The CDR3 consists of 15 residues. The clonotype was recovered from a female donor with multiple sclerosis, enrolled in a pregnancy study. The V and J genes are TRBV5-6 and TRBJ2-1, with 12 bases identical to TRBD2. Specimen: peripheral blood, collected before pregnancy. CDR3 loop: CASSLGLAGAIEQFF. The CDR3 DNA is TGTGCCAGCAGCTTGGGACTAGCGGGAGCTATTGAGCAGTTCTTC.